This T cell receptor (beta chain) was recovered during a study of CD8 T cells in Susac syndrome. The study used healthy donors as controls matched for age and sex. This clonotype was found once. Germline CDR1 and CDR2: MRHNA and SNTAGT. Unmatched junction bases numbered 0, after V lost 3 bases and J lost 5 bases. The length of the CDR3 is 13 residues. RNA, at roughly 0.45 to 1 ug, was reverse transcribed with random hexamers. TCRdb re-called the immunoSEQ multiplex PCR reads with MiXCR, one entry per CDR3 protein. This sample has some 150,000 distinct CDR3 sequences, with approximately 94% found just once.

The TCR comes from a human donor in good health. The V call is TRBV6-4, the J call TRBJ1-5; 8 bases match TRBD1. Sequenced material: CD4+ T cells from PBMCs. CDR3 in DNA: TGTGCCAGCAGTGAGGACAGGGATCAGCCCCAGCATTTT. The encoded protein is CASSEDRDQPQHF.